This T cell receptor (beta chain) was recorded in a study of blood T cell repertoires in COVID-19. The ends lost 5 bases at V and 4 bases at J; junction bases unmatched: 2. The V gene's germline CDR1 is SGDLS and CDR2 YYNGEE. This CDR3 has 14 amino acids. Per the original data handling: Researchers report that nucleated cell counts were estimated from reference gene primer amplification. The table came from immunoSEQ multiplex PCR; TCRdb's copy has only in-frame clones and leaves some out. For V, J and clone size, that table is used; D and trimming come from the DNA. The sample carries about 240,000 clones, more than 75% recorded once.

The rearrangement uses TRBV9 and TRBJ2-1, with 11 bases fitting TRBD1. The origin of this receptor is a woman in her fifties or sixties with active or convalescent COVID-19. The sequenced material came from peripheral blood. Here the CDR3 reads CASRGQGAYNEQFF. CDR3 DNA sequence: TGTGCCAGCAGAGGACAGGGGGCATACAATGAGCAGTTCTTC.